Sequencing of this TCR beta chain was carried out in a study of shared clonotypes between healthy human individuals. Looking at the study overall: Each donor's CD8 memory used one plate, CD8 naive two, each CD4 subset three.

The CDR3 covers 18 residues. Germline-derived CDR1 and CDR2 are MNHNS and SASEGT. The ends were cut back, 0 bases at V and 0 bases at J, with 15 bases in the middle. The study's findings and limits: Large depth notwithstanding, sorted-subset sequencing proved incomplete by rarefaction.

Produced via immunoSEQ multiplex PCR; TCRdb's table is partial and in-frame only. Of roughly 2.6 million clones in the sample, 85% to 95% were seen once. As for this clone: No antigen is known for it.

The chain links TRBV6-1 to TRBJ1-5, with unresolved D. Material for sequencing was naive CD4+ T cells sorted from blood. Regarding subset: CD45RA+ positively selected. This TCR came from a man between 18 and 35 years old in good health. CDR3 in DNA: TGTGCCAGCAGTGAAGCGCGGGCAGGACTCTATAGCAATCAGCCCCAGCATTTT. This gives the protein CASSEARAGLYSNQPQHF.